This note documents a single T cell receptor (beta chain) sequence. The source of the sample is a study of blood T cell repertoires in COVID-19. About the study: The United States, Italy and Spain were the sources of the acute and convalescent COVID-19 samples.

Methods used by the authors: It was from reference gene primer amplification that nucleated cell counts were estimated. Generated by immunoSEQ multiplex PCR, the TCRdb table keeps only in-frame clones and is missing some. The D gene and trimming were derived from the DNA, and the V and J assignments and clone size from that table. This table has about 280,000 clones, roughly 90% appearing once. The ends lost 3 bases at V and 6 bases at J; junction bases unmatched: 2. This CDR3 region has 13 residues. Germline V gene sequence: CDR1 SGHRS, CDR2 YFSETQ. This TCR was recovered from a woman under 30 with acute COVID-19. The chain joins TRBV5-1 to TRBJ2-1; 8 bases are a match to TRBD1. Sequenced input: PBMCs or T cells enriched from blood (not recorded which). CDR3 sequence (DNA): TGCGCCAGCAGCTCAGGGGGCCTCAATGAGCAGTTCTTC. The encoded protein is CASSSGGLNEQFF.